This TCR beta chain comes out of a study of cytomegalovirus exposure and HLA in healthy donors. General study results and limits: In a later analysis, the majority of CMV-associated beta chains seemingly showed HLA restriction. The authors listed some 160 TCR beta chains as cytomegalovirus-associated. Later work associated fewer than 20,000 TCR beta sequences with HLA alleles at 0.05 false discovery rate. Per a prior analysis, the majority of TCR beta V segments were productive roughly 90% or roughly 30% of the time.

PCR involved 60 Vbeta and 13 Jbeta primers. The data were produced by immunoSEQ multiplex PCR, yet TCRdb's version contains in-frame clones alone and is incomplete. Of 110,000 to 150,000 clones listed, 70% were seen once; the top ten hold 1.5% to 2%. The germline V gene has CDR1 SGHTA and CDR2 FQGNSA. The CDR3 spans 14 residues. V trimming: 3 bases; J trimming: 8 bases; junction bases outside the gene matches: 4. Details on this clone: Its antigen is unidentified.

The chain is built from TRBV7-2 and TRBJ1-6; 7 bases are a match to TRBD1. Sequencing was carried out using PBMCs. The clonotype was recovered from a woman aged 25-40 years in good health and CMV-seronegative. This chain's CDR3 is CASSFSGGDSPLHF. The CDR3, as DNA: TGTGCCAGCAGCTTCTCAGGGGGAGATTCACCCCTCCACTTT.